The 31 T cell receptor beta chains below come from one sample, sequenced in a study of T cells after yellow fever vaccination. TCRdb processed the 5' RACE reads anew with MiXCR; each CDR3 protein has one entry. The sample shows 350,000 to 450,000 distinct CDR3 sequences, 6.2% of them seen only once. The sample consisted of PBMCs, taken 5 days after the yellow fever booster vaccination. The receptors shown here come from a man younger than 40 who received the YFV17D yellow fever vaccine.

The genes are TRBV11-2 and TRBJ2-2; D unresolved. V lost 3 bases and J 10 bases, leaving 3 bases between the germline ends. Germline CDR1 SGHAT, CDR2 FQNNGV. The CDR3 sequence is 10 residues long. As DNA, the CDR3 is TGTGCCAGCAGCTTCACGGAGCTGTTTTTT. It codes for CASSFTELFF.

The sample holds many counts of this clonotype. The chain links TRBV6-5 to TRBJ2-1; D is possibly TRBD1 (6 bases). Germline CDR1 is MNHEY and CDR2 is SVGAGI. The CDR3 has 17 residues. Between the trimmed V and J ends, which lost 2 bases and 2 bases, there was a span of 16 bases. The DNA for the CDR3 is TGTGCCAGCAGTTACCGCGGACAGATACGACCCTACAATGAGCAGTTCTTC. This encodes CASSYRGQIRPYNEQFF.

CDR3 loop: CASSQLSGTASYEQYF. CDR3 in DNA: TGTGCCAGCTCACAACTATCCGGGACAGCATCCTACGAGCAGTACTTC. This rearrangement joins TRBV18 to TRBJ2-7; the match to TRBD1 covers 7 bases. With 4 bases clipped from V and 1 base from J, the junction kept 10 bases outside the gene matches. The CDR3 is 16 amino acids. The germline V gene has CDR1 KGHSH and CDR2 LQKENI.

The chain has TRBV4-3 and TRBJ2-3, with 7 bases identical to TRBD2. CDR1 and CDR2 from the germline V gene are LGHNA and YSLEER. The junction had 15 bases not matched to a gene; V was cut back by 3 bases and J by 6 bases. CDR3 length equals 17 residues. The CDR3 sequence: CASSQSRGGLGMDTQYF. The CDR3 DNA sequence: TGCGCCAGCAGCCAGAGCCGGGGAGGGTTAGGAATGGATACGCAGTATTTT.

This clonotype has just a few counts. The V and J genes are TRBV28 and TRBJ2-3; D is ambiguous. This CDR3 has 14 amino acids. Germline lookup yields CDR1 MDHEN and CDR2 SYDVKM. The V and J ends lost 0 bases and 4 bases respectively, with 8 bases between them. The CDR3 region is CASSLWDSPDTQYF. CDR3 nucleotide sequence: TGTGCCAGCAGTTTATGGGATTCCCCAGATACGCAGTATTTT.

There are many counts of this clonotype. The chain has TRBV4-3 and TRBJ2-3; TRBD2 matches at 10 bases. With 0 bases clipped from V and 4 bases from J, the junction kept 10 bases outside the gene matches. Germline assignment: CDR1 LGHNA and CDR2 YSLEER. The CDR3 loop spans 18 amino acids. CDR3 DNA: TGCGCCAGCAGCCAAGATCTGCTAGCGGGAGTTGTGGCAGATACGCAGTATTTT. This encodes CASSQDLLAGVVADTQYF.

This clonotype was counted a single time. The V and J genes are TRBV18 and TRBJ2-7; 16 bases agree with TRBD2. CDR3 size: 17 residues. The junction had 6 bases not matched to a gene; V was cut back by 1 base and J by 6 bases. Germline V gene data show CDR1 as KGHSH and CDR2 as LQKENI. The CDR3 loop is CASSPLQGLAGGREQYF. In nucleotides, the CDR3 is TGTGCCAGCTCACCACTCCAGGGACTAGCGGGAGGGCGCGAGCAGTACTTC. Filled out from reference TRBV18 and TRBJ2-7, the complete variable domain reads NAGVMQNPRHLVRRRGQEARLRCSPMKGHSHVYWYRQLPEEGLKFMVYLQKENIIDESGMPKERFSAEFPKEGPSILRIQQVVRGDSAAYFCASSPLQGLAGGREQYFGPGTRLTVT.

This clonotype was recorded at least ten times. V gene TRBV4-2 combines with J gene TRBJ2-1; 11 bases are a match to TRBD1. The germline V gene encodes CDR1 LGHNA and CDR2 YNFKEQ. V lost 1 base to trimming and J lost 4 bases; unmatched junction nucleotides: 3. The CDR3 is made up of 16 amino acids. As DNA, the CDR3 is TGTGCCAGCAGCCAAGGGGGGACAGGGGGGTACAATGAGCAGTTCTTC. It translates to CASSQGGTGGYNEQFF.

This clonotype was picked up many times. The chain recombines TRBV4-2 with TRBJ2-5; perhaps TRBD1 as D (6 bases). The germline gives CDR1 LGHNA, CDR2 YNFKEQ. This CDR3 has 14 amino acids. The germline V and J ends were trimmed by 1 base and 6 bases, with 12 bases remaining between them. In DNA, the CDR3 is TGTGCCAGCAGCCAAGCAGGGGCAGGGCAGACCCAGTACTTC. Its translation: CASSQAGAGQTQYF.

A few counts support this clonotype. The J gene is TRBJ2-7, the V gene TRBV5-1; the match to TRBD1 covers 8 bases. This CDR3 comprises 15 residues. Per germline, CDR1 SGHRS and CDR2 YFSETQ. Trimming at V came to 4 bases and at J to 0 bases, leaving 6 bases not matched to a gene. CDR3 amino acids: CASSPITGGSYEQYF. CDR3 sequence (DNA): TGCGCCAGCAGCCCAATTACAGGGGGCTCCTACGAGCAGTACTTC.

The sample holds many counts of this clonotype. The chain uses TRBV4-2 and TRBJ2-4; no clear D. The germline CDR1 and CDR2 sequences are LGHNA and YNFKEQ. The CDR3 has 11 amino acids. The germline V and J ends were trimmed by 1 base and 7 bases, with 2 bases remaining between them. The CDR3 DNA reads TGTGCCAGCAGCCAAGCGAACATTCAGTACTTC. This gives the protein CASSQANIQYF.

This clonotype has a count of ten or more. V and J are TRBV10-3 and TRBJ2-5, with TRBD2 matching over 8 bases. This CDR3 has 15 residues. Germline values: CDR1 ENHRY, CDR2 SYGVKD. V dropped 5 bases and J dropped 5; count of bases not matched to a gene: 10. The CDR3 loop reads CAISLTSEPEETQYF. The CDR3 nucleotides read TGTGCCATCAGTTTGACTAGCGAACCCGAGGAGACCCAGTACTTC.

The V call is TRBV10-3, the J call TRBJ2-7, with 8 bases that match TRBD2. The CDR3 is made up of 16 amino acids. Germline CDR1 is ENHRY and CDR2 is SYGVKD. Trimming removed 8 bases from V and 7 bases from J; junction bases left unmatched: 19. CDR3 region: CAIGSLGLDGLREQYF. In DNA, the CDR3 is TGTGCCATCGGGTCCCTGGGACTAGATGGGCTACGTGAGCAGTACTTC.

The sample holds a few counts of this clonotype. The genes are TRBV5-5 and TRBJ1-2; TRBD1 might be the D (5 bases). Germline assignment: CDR1 SGHKS and CDR2 YYEKEE (reference sequence). With 3 bases removed from V and 5 bases from J, the gap between germline ends came to 14 bases. CDR3 size: 14 residues. The CDR3 DNA sequence: TGTGCCAGCAGCTCCCAGGGTGGAGGGTATGGCTACACCTTC. It is translated as CASSSQGGGYGYTF.

This clonotype showed up many times. The rearrangement joins TRBV6-1 to TRBJ1-1; D unresolved. The CDR3 is made up of 13 amino acids. Trimming took off 6 bases at V and 3 bases at J, with 11 bases between the two ends. Germline-derived CDR1 and CDR2 are MNHNS and SASEGT. CDR3 in amino acids: CASRAVLDTEAFF. DNA of the CDR3: TGTGCCAGCAGGGCGGTCCTTGACACTGAAGCTTTCTTT.

This clonotype was recorded at least ten times. The rearrangement links TRBV6-2 or TRBV6-3 to TRBJ2-1, with unresolved D. Trimming removed 6 bases from V and 3 bases from J, with 15 bases in between. The CDR3 spans 15 residues. Germline V gene sequence: CDR1 MNHEY, CDR2 SVGEGT. The CDR3 DNA follows: TGTGCCAGCAGGCCCGACGGTCAGATCTACAATGAGCAGTTCTTC. It translates to CASRPDGQIYNEQFF.

The table lists this clonotype with a few counts. This sequence joins TRBV7-2 and TRBJ2-3; TRBD2 matches 11 bases. CDR3 length: 16 residues. The J segment lost 0 bases and the V segment lost 5 bases, leaving 4 bases of the junction unmatched. Germline V gene lookup returns CDR1 SGHTA and CDR2 FQGNSA. The CDR3: CASSVRLAGSTDTQYF. CDR3 sequence (DNA): TGTGCCAGCAGCGTACGACTAGCGGGAAGCACAGATACGCAGTATTTT.

The V call is TRBV4-3, the J call TRBJ1-1; tentatively, D is TRBD1 (6 bases). Looked up from germline, CDR1 is LGHNA and CDR2 is YSLEER. Trimming took off 4 bases at V and 1 base at J, with 13 bases between the two ends. The CDR3 runs to 15 residues. The CDR3 DNA is TGCGCCAGCAGCCGAGATACCAGGGGGAACACTGAAGCTTTCTTT. It codes for CASSRDTRGNTEAFF.

This clonotype has at least ten counts. The V and J genes are TRBV12-5 and TRBJ1-1; D gene uncertain. This CDR3 spans 15 amino acids. Trimming took off 0 bases at V and 1 base at J, with 9 bases between the two ends. Per germline, CDR1 LGHNT and CDR2 FRNRAP. This CDR3 is CASGLVVSANTEAFF. Written as DNA, the CDR3 is TGTGCTAGTGGTTTGGTAGTATCGGCGAACACTGAAGCTTTCTTT. The full variable domain, with the rest looked up from reference TRBV12-5 and TRBJ1-1, is DARVTQTPRHKVTEMGQEVTMRCQPILGHNTVFWYRQTMMQGLELLAYFRNRAPLDDSGMPKDRFSAEMPDATLATLKIQPSEPRDSAVYFCASGLVVSANTEAFFGQGTRLTVV.

The chain carries TRBV7-2 and TRBJ2-2; TRBD2 is a possible D gene (6 bases). The CDR3 runs to 15 residues. V was shortened by 3 bases and J by 4 bases, with 12 bases between the two germline ends. Germline V gives CDR1 SGHTA, CDR2 FQGNSA. CDR3 DNA: TGTGCCAGCAGCTTTTCTCGTAGCGGCACCGGGGAGCTGTTTTTT. It is translated as CASSFSRSGTGELFF. Full variable domain (rest looked up from reference TRBV7-2 and TRBJ2-2): GAGVSQSPSNKVTEKGKDVELRCDPISGHTALYWYRQSLGQGLEFLIYFQGNSAPDKSGLPSDRFSAERTGGSVSTLTIQRTQQEDSAVYLCASSFSRSGTGELFFGEGSRLTVL.

Only a few counts were recorded for this clonotype. This CDR3 is CSARDLAGDNEQFF. CDR3 nucleotide sequence: TGCAGTGCTAGAGACCTAGCGGGAGACAATGAGCAGTTCTTC. This rearrangement joins TRBV20-1 to TRBJ2-1; 10 bases line up with TRBD2. CDR3 size: 14 residues. V gave up 0 bases and J gave up 5 bases; unmatched junction bases: 1. Per germline, CDR1 DFQATT and CDR2 SNEGSKA (reference sequence).

V gene TRBV19 combines with J gene TRBJ2-5; 7 bases align to TRBD2. Germline-derived CDR1 and CDR2 are LNHDA and SQIVND (reference sequence). V shed 9 bases and J 5 bases; nucleotides not matched to a gene: 9. The CDR3 extends over 13 amino acids. CDR3 loop: CASRGRGGETQYF. Written as DNA, the CDR3 is TGTGCCAGCCGAGGACGGGGAGGGGAGACCCAGTACTTC.

The chain uses TRBV28 and TRBJ2-7; TRBD1 agrees at 7 bases. From germline, CDR1 is MDHEN and CDR2 SYDVKM. The junction had 5 bases not matched to a gene; V was cut back by 5 bases and J by 7 bases. The CDR3 has 12 amino acids. CDR3 residues: CASSDRAREQYF. The CDR3 DNA is TGTGCCAGCAGTGACAGGGCCCGAGAGCAGTACTTC.

Many counts were recorded for this clonotype. The rearrangement joins TRBV20-1 to TRBJ2-7; no firm D call. This CDR3 is built from 11 residues. CDR1 is DFQATT and CDR2 is SNEGSKA in the germline V gene (reference sequence). V dropped 2 bases and J dropped 4 bases, with 6 bases sitting between them. This CDR3 is CSARIQYEQYF. CDR3 bases: TGCAGTGCTAGAATCCAGTACGAGCAGTACTTC.

There are a few counts of this clonotype. The rearrangement links TRBV10-3 to TRBJ2-7; 8 bases are shared with TRBD1. Germline V gene data show CDR1 as ENHRY and CDR2 as SYGVKD. The V segment lost 0 bases and the J segment 1 base; nucleotides outside the gene matches: 5. CDR3 length: 16 residues. The CDR3 loop reads CAISESDRGESYEQYF. CDR3 DNA sequence: TGTGCCATCAGTGAGTCTGACAGGGGCGAGTCCTACGAGCAGTACTTC.

This chain joins TRBV7-2 and TRBJ2-1; 9 positions match TRBD2. Germline trimming cut 5 bases from V and 1 base from J; bases unmatched to any gene: 9. Per germline, CDR1 SGHTA and CDR2 FQGNSA. The CDR3 contains 17 residues. CDR3 amino acids: CASSTPKTSGSYNEQFF. The CDR3 bases are TGTGCCAGCAGCACACCTAAAACTAGCGGGTCCTACAATGAGCAGTTCTTC. The full variable domain, completed using reference TRBV7-2 and TRBJ2-1, is GAGVSQSPSNKVTEKGKDVELRCDPISGHTALYWYRQSLGQGLEFLIYFQGNSAPDKSGLPSDRFSAERTGGSVSTLTIQRTQQEDSAVYLCASSTPKTSGSYNEQFFGPGTRLTVL.

The sample holds a few counts of this clonotype. The chain employs TRBV7-2 and TRBJ2-3, with TRBD2 matching 13 bases. Germline V gene sequence: CDR1 SGHTA, CDR2 FQGNSA. This CDR3 comprises 16 residues. The V segment lost 5 bases and the J segment 5 bases; nucleotides outside the gene matches: 7. In DNA form, the CDR3 reads TGTGCCAGCAGCCTACTAGCGGGAGGGCCGGGAGATACGCAGTATTTT. Residues: CASSLLAGGPGDTQYF.

This chain connects TRBV7-2 to TRBJ2-3; 8 nucleotides align to TRBD2. Germline CDR1 SGHTA, CDR2 FQGNSA. Trimming at V came to 2 bases and at J to 2 bases, leaving 3 bases not matched to a gene. The CDR3 consists of 15 residues. This chain's CDR3 is CASSLQTSDTDTQYF. The CDR3 DNA sequence: TGTGCCAGCAGCTTACAGACTAGCGACACAGATACGCAGTATTTT.

This clonotype showed up just a few times. V is TRBV4-3 and J is TRBJ2-3; TRBD2 agrees at 13 bases. The CDR3 contains 16 residues. The germline V gene encodes CDR1 LGHNA and CDR2 YSLEER. V trimming: 4 bases; J trimming: 6 bases; junction bases outside the gene matches: 7. CDR3 nucleotides: TGCGCCAGCAGCCCTAGACTAGCGGGAGGACGTGATACGCAGTATTTT. Protein product: CASSPRLAGGRDTQYF.

V usage is TRBV20-1 and J usage is TRBJ1-4; the match to TRBD1 covers 7 bases. The CDR3 runs to 13 residues. V trimming: 6 bases; J trimming: 8 bases; junction bases outside the gene matches: 9. The germline V gene has CDR1 DFQATT and CDR2 SNEGSKA (reference sequence). The chain's CDR3 is CSATGAVKEKLFF. CDR3 nucleotide sequence: TGCAGTGCCACAGGGGCGGTGAAGGAAAAACTGTTTTTT.

This clonotype was picked up many times. V is TRBV5-1 and J is TRBJ2-2; D might be TRBD1 or TRBD2, each matching 5 bases. This CDR3 contains 14 residues. Germline V gene sequence: CDR1 SGHRS, CDR2 YFSETQ. V lost 7 bases and J lost 1, with 11 bases in between. CDR3: CASRSRGNTGELFF. CDR3 nucleotides: TGCGCCAGCCGTTCGAGGGGGAACACCGGGGAGCTGTTTTTT. Based on the CDR3 plus reference TRBV5-1 and TRBJ2-2, the full variable domain is KAGVTQTPRYLIKTRGQQVTLSCSPISGHRSVSWYQQTPGQGLQFLFEYFSETQRNKGNFPGRFSGRQFSNSRSEMNVSTLELGDSALYLCASRSRGNTGELFFGEGSRLTVL.